One and the same sample provided the 17 T cell receptor beta chains below, sequenced in a study of T cells expressing NK-cell markers (dated by TCRdb to the early 2020s). Libraries were prepared through 5' RACE. The reads were generated on an Illumina HiSeq 2000. Following TCRdb reprocessing, every CDR3 protein sequence forms one entry, and DNA is not provided. The sample's own table lists about 370,000 distinct CDR3 sequences. Of the sample, about 10% falls within the top ten clones. The sample was blood T cells: a sorted CD56 or NKG2C T cell subset, CD4+ or CD8+ T cells, or bulk PBMC T cells (not recorded which). The receptors come from a woman aged 50 to 65 in good health. Donor details come from another sample of the same person, matched by shared clones.

The rearrangement uses TRBV6-2 or TRBV6-3 and TRBJ1-1; the D call from TCRdb, TRBD1, cannot be confirmed without DNA. CDR1 and CDR2 from the germline V gene are MNHEY and SVGEGT. The CDR3 has 15 amino acids. CDR3 loop: CASSYEGVANTEAFF.

V gene TRBV14 combines with J gene TRBJ2-5; checking the TCRdb D call of TRBD2 is not possible without DNA. Germline V CDR1 and CDR2: SGHDN, FVKESK. The CDR3 is 14 residues long. The CDR3 spells CASSSRDSIETQYF. The full variable domain, rest sourced from reference TRBV14 and TRBJ2-5, is EAGVTQFPSHSVIEKGQTVTLRCDPISGHDNLYWYRRVMGKEIKFLLHFVKESKQDESGMPNNRFLAERTGGTYSTLKVQPAELEDSGVYFCASSSRDSIETQYFGPGTRLLVL.

The chain has TRBV20-1 and TRBJ2-7; TCRdb designates TRBD1, a call that cannot be tested without DNA. In germline, CDR1 is DFQATT, CDR2 SNEGSKA (reference sequence). The CDR3 has 14 residues. Here the CDR3 reads CSARDSTGSYEQYF.

The chain is built from TRBV7-9 and TRBJ1-2. The germline gives CDR1 SEHNR, CDR2 FQNEAQ (reference sequence). CDR3 length: 14 amino acids. The CDR3 loop reads CASSYDDTNYGYTF.

The J gene is TRBJ1-1, the V gene TRBV28. The CDR3 spans 15 residues. The germline CDR1 and CDR2 sequences are MDHEN and SYDVKM. The chain's CDR3 is CASSSPEGLGTEAFF.

The CDR3 spells CAARGVSTDTQYF. The chain combines TRBV19 with TRBJ2-3; the D call from TCRdb, TRBD1, cannot be confirmed without DNA. The CDR3 length is 13 residues. The germline V gene encodes CDR1 LNHDA and CDR2 SQIVND (reference sequence). Filled out from reference TRBV19 and TRBJ2-3, the complete variable domain reads DGGITQSPKYLFRKEGQNVTLSCEQNLNHDAMYWYRQDPGQGLRLIYYSQIVNDFQKGDIAEGYSVSREKKESFPLTVTSAQKNPTAFYLCAARGVSTDTQYFGPGTRLTVL.

The chain is built from TRBV7-9 and TRBJ2-5; TCRdb's D call of TRBD2 is untestable without DNA. CDR3 length: 17 residues. Looked up from germline, CDR1 is SEHNR and CDR2 is FQNEAQ (reference sequence). The CDR3 protein is CASSLLNVRRGLETQYF.

The V call is TRBV5-1, the J call TRBJ2-7. The CDR3 loop spans 14 amino acids. CDR1 and CDR2 from the germline V gene are SGHRS and YFSETQ. CDR3 amino acids: CASSLEGQPYEQYF.

The chain carries TRBV24-1 and TRBJ1-1; TCRdb's D call of TRBD1 is untestable without DNA. This CDR3 spans 13 amino acids. Germline CDR1 is KGHDR and CDR2 is SFDVKD. This CDR3 reads CATSDQGDTEAFF.

The CDR3 protein is CASRTGQGSYNEQFF. V usage is TRBV6-6 and J usage is TRBJ2-1; TCRdb's D gene call, TRBD1, goes unchecked for lack of DNA. Germline CDR1 reads MNHNY; CDR2 reads SVGAGI (reference sequence). The CDR3 sequence is 15 residues long.

This sequence joins TRBV10-2 and TRBJ2-3. The CDR3 sequence is 12 residues long. The V gene's germline CDR1 is WSHSY and CDR2 SAAADI. The CDR3 sequence: CASSERGDTQYF.

The chain carries TRBV20-1 and TRBJ2-1; checking the TCRdb D call of TRBD2 is not possible without DNA. CDR1 is DFQATT, CDR2 SNEGSKA, per germline (reference sequence). The CDR3 has 15 amino acids. CDR3 sequence reads: CSALTSGMGYNEQFF.

The J gene is TRBJ2-1, the V gene TRBV4-1; the TCRdb call, TRBD2, lacks DNA for checking. From germline, CDR1 is MGHRA and CDR2 YSYEKL. The CDR3 extends over 16 amino acids. The chain's CDR3 is CASSRGGGVSNNEQFF.

V usage is TRBV3-1 and J usage is TRBJ2-1; TCRdb selects TRBD2, and the lack of DNA leaves this call unchecked. This CDR3 contains 16 residues. Looked up from germline, CDR1 is LGHDT and CDR2 is YNNKEL (reference sequence). The CDR3 sequence is CASSRLAGGTYNEQFF.

The chain recombines TRBV29-1 with TRBJ2-1; TCRdb names TRBD1, which stays unverified in the absence of DNA. This CDR3 is 12 amino acids long. Germline V gives CDR1 SQVTM, CDR2 ANQGSEA. The CDR3 reads CSACVGPDEQFF.

The CDR3 reads CASSLTPTGGKETQYF. The chain recombines TRBV11-2 with TRBJ2-5; TCRdb designates TRBD1, a call that cannot be tested without DNA. The germline gives CDR1 SGHAT, CDR2 FQNNGV. This CDR3 has 16 amino acids.

The chain couples TRBV3-1 to TRBJ1-6. Germline V CDR1 and CDR2: LGHDT, YNNKEL (reference sequence). The CDR3 covers 14 residues. The CDR3 reads CASSLRTANSPLHF.